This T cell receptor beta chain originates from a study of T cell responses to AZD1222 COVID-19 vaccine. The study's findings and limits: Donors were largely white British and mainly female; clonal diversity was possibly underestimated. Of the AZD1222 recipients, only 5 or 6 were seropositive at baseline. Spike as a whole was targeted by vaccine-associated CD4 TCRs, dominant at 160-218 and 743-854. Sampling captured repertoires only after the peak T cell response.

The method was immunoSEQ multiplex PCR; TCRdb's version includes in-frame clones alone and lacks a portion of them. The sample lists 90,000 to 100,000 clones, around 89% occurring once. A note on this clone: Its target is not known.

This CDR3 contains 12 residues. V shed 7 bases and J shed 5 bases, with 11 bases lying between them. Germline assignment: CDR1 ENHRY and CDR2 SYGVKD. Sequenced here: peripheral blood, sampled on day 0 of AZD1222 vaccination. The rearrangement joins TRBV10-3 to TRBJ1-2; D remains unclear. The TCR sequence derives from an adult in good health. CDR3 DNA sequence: TGTGCCATCATGGACGGGGATTATGGCTACACCTTC. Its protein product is CAIMDGDYGYTF.